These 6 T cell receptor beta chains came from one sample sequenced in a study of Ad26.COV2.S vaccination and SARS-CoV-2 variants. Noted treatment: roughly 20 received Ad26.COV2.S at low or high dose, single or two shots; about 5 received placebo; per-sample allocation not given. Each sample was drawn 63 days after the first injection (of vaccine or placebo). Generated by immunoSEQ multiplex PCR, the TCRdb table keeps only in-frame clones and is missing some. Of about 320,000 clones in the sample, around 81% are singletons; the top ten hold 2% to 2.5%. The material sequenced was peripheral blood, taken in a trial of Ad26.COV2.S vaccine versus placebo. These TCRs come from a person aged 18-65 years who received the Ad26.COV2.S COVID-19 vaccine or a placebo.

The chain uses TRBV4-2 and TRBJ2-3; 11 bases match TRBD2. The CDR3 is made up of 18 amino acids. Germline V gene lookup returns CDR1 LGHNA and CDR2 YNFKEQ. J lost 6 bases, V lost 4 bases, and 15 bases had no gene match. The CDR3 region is CASSPRTLRGLAVDTQYF. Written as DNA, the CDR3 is TGTGCCAGCAGCCCTCGAACCCTCCGGGGACTAGCGGTTGATACGCAGTATTTT.

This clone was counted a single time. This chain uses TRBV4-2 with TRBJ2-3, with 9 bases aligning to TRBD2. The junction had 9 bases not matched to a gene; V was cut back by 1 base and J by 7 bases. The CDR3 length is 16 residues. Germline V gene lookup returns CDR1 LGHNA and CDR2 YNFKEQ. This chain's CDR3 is CASSQVLRGGDHTQYF. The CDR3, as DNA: TGTGCCAGCAGCCAAGTGTTGCGGGGGGGTGATCATACGCAGTATTTT.

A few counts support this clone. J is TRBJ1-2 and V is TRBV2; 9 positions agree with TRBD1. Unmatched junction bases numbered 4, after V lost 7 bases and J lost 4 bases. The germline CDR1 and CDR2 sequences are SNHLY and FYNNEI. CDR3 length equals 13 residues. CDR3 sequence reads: CASKRDRVYGYTF. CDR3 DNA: TGTGCCAGCAAACGGGACAGGGTCTATGGCTACACCTTC.

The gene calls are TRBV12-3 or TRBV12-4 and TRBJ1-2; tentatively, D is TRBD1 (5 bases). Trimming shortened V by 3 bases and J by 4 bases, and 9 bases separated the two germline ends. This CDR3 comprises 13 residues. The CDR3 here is CASSFSGGYGYTF. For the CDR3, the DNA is TGTGCCAGCAGTTTCTCCGGGGGCTATGGCTACACCTTC.

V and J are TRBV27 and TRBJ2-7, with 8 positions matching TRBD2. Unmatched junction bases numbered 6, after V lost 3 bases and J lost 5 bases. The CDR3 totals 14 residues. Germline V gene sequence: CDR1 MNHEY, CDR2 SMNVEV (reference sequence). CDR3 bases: TGTGCCAGCAGTTTCGGGGGGGGACCTGACGAGCAGTACTTC. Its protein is CASSFGGGPDEQYF.

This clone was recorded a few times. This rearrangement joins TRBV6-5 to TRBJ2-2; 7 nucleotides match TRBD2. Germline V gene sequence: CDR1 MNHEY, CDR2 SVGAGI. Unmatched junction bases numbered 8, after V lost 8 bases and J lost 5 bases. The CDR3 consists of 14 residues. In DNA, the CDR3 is TGTGCCAGCGGCCGAACGGGGGGAACCGGGGAGCTGTTTTTT. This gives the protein CASGRTGGTGELFF.